Below, 14 T cell receptor beta chains from the same sample are listed, as sequenced in a study of graft-versus-host responses after intestinal transplantation. This table comes from immunoSEQ multiplex PCR, and its TCRdb copy is limited to in-frame clones, with some not included. The table has about 78,000 clones, 87% seen once; the top ten hold about 8%. Their antigens are not known. The sequencing used unstimulated CD8+ T cells sorted from spleen or lymph node cells, collected before transplant. The receptors were gathered from a human donor who was the organ donor for an intestinal transplant.

CDR3 residues: CASSFPPGGGLGRTDTQYF. The CDR3 DNA sequence: TGTGCCAGCAGTTTCCCCCCTGGTGGGGGGCTAGGAAGGACAGATACGCAGTATTTT. The rearrangement links TRBV27 to TRBJ2-3; D tentatively reads TRBD1 or TRBD2 (6 bases each). From germline, CDR1 is MNHEY and CDR2 SMNVEV (reference sequence). The CDR3 covers 19 residues. V gave up 3 bases and J gave up 3 bases, with 25 bases separating them.

The chain carries TRBV4-2 and TRBJ2-7, with 9 bases lining up with TRBD1. The CDR3 runs to 15 residues. Germline CDR1 is LGHNA and CDR2 is YNFKEQ. V lost 3 bases, J lost 3 bases, and 6 bases stayed unmatched. The CDR3 reads CASSHVSTGGYEQYF. In DNA, the CDR3 is TGTGCCAGCAGCCATGTATCGACAGGGGGCTACGAGCAGTACTTC.

The V gene is TRBV15, the J gene TRBJ1-6; the D is unclear. The CDR3 runs 17 residues. Trimming took off 3 bases at V and 0 bases at J, with 12 bases between the two ends. Germline CDR1 reads LNHNV; CDR2 reads YYDKDF (reference sequence). The CDR3 nucleotides read TGTGCCACCAGCAGCCAGTACCAGAGCTCCTATAATTCACCCCTCCACTTT. Protein product: CATSSQYQSSYNSPLHF.

The gene calls are TRBV10-1 and TRBJ2-2; D possibly corresponds to TRBD1 (5 bases). This CDR3 spans 14 amino acids. V was shortened by 8 bases and J by 0 bases, with 10 bases between the two germline ends. Germline V lookup: CDR1 WNHNN, CDR2 SYGVQD (reference sequence). For the CDR3, the DNA is TGCGCCAGCCAGGGTGAACCGAACACCGGGGAGCTGTTTTTT. This translates into CASQGEPNTGELFF.

The chain carries TRBV28 and TRBJ2-5; 7 nucleotides align to TRBD2. V trimming: 7 bases; J trimming: 7 bases; junction bases outside the gene matches: 12. Germline V gene lookup returns CDR1 MDHEN and CDR2 SYDVKM. The CDR3 runs 14 residues. CDR3 region: CASNDLGTIGTQYF. In nucleotides, the CDR3 is TGTGCCAGCAACGACCTCGGGACTATCGGGACCCAGTACTTC. The variable domain in full, with the rest retrieved from reference TRBV28 and TRBJ2-5, is DVKVTQSSRYLVKRTGEKVFLECVQDMDHENMFWYRQDPGLGLRLIYFSYDVKMKEKGDIPEGYSVSREKKERFSLILESASTNQTSMYLCASNDLGTIGTQYFGPGTRLLVL.

This clone has more than one count but fewer than ten. Additional DNA sequences in this sample encode the identical CDR3. The rearrangement links TRBV27 to TRBJ1-1; D not certain. CDR1 and CDR2 from the germline V gene are MNHEY and SMNVEV (reference sequence). The CDR3 totals 13 residues. V gave up 2 bases and J gave up 5 bases, with 9 bases separating them. CDR3 residues: CASSLGVGTEAFF. CDR3 nucleotide sequence: TGTGCCAGCAGTTTAGGAGTGGGAACTGAAGCTTTCTTT.

V gene TRBV29-1 combines with J gene TRBJ2-7, with D maybe TRBD2 (5 bases). CDR3 size: 14 residues. Trimming pared 2 bases from V and 0 bases from J, leaving 11 bases between. Germline V gene sequence: CDR1 SQVTM, CDR2 ANQGSEA. DNA of the CDR3: TGCAGCGTTGAAACCGGGGATTCCTCCTACGAGCAGTACTTC. This codes for CSVETGDSSYEQYF.

The chain uses TRBV18 and TRBJ1-4; a possible D gene is TRBD1 (6 bases). With 2 bases removed from V and 8 bases from J, the gap between germline ends came to 12 bases. CDR1 is KGHSH and CDR2 is LQKENI in the germline V gene. The CDR3 sequence is 14 residues long. DNA of the CDR3: TGTGCCAGCTCACCATGGGGACATCTCGAAAAACTGTTTTTT. It translates to CASSPWGHLEKLFF.

As DNA, the CDR3 is TGTGCCAGCAGCACTCCCCTATCTCGGGGGGGACAAGAGACCCAGTACTTC. It encodes CASSTPLSRGGQETQYF. J is TRBJ2-5 and V is TRBV7-9; 8 positions agree with TRBD2. CDR1 and CDR2 from the germline V gene are SEHNR and FQNEAQ (reference sequence). CDR3 length: 17 amino acids. Trimming took 5 bases from V and 2 from J; bases not matched to a gene: 13.

The CDR3 region has the DNA TGTGCCAGCACCGATACCGAGCGGTCGGCTAATGAAAAACTGTTTTTT. It encodes CASTDTERSANEKLFF. The V gene is TRBV28, the J gene TRBJ1-4; D ambiguous. Trimming pared 7 bases from V and 3 bases from J, leaving 18 bases between. The V gene's germline CDR1 is MDHEN and CDR2 SYDVKM. The CDR3 contains 16 residues. The variable domain in full, with the rest retrieved from reference TRBV28 and TRBJ1-4, is DVKVTQSSRYLVKRTGEKVFLECVQDMDHENMFWYRQDPGLGLRLIYFSYDVKMKEKGDIPEGYSVSREKKERFSLILESASTNQTSMYLCASTDTERSANEKLFFGSGTQLSVL.

This rearrangement joins TRBV11-2 to TRBJ2-3; 10 nucleotides match TRBD2. The germline CDR1 and CDR2 sequences are SGHAT and FQNNGV. The CDR3 sequence is 14 residues long. V dropped 6 bases and J dropped 1; count of bases not matched to a gene: 1. CDR3 DNA sequence: TGTGCCAGCAGTCTAGCGGGGGGCACAGATACGCAGTATTTT. This codes for CASSLAGGTDTQYF.

This rearrangement joins TRBV7-2 to TRBJ2-2, with unresolved D. The germline V gene encodes CDR1 SGHTA and CDR2 FQGNSA. This CDR3 is built from 17 residues. V dropped 5 bases and J dropped 2 bases, with 18 bases sitting between them. CDR3 sequence reads: CASSPGSPDSNTGELFF. The CDR3 DNA follows: TGTGCCAGCAGCCCAGGAAGCCCCGACTCCAACACCGGGGAGCTGTTTTTT.

Concerning this clone: The sample holds other DNA sequences that translate to the same CDR3. V and J are TRBV30 and TRBJ1-1, with a weak D call TRBD1 (5 bases). Germline V CDR1 and CDR2: GTSNPN, SVGIG (reference sequence). The CDR3 is made up of 11 amino acids. Trimming removed 4 bases at V and 4 bases at J, with 7 bases between. The CDR3 DNA is TGTGCCTGGACTAGGGGCACTGAAGCTTTCTTT. Residues: CAWTRGTEAFF. Full variable domain (remainder filled in from reference TRBV30 and TRBJ1-1): SQTIHQWPATLVQPVGSPLSLECTVEGTSNPNLYWYRQAAGRGLQLLFYSVGIGQISSEVPQNLSASRPQDRQFILSSKKLLLSDSGFYLCAWTRGTEAFFGQGTRLTVV.

The V gene is TRBV4-2, the J gene TRBJ1-5; perhaps TRBD1 as D (5 bases). CDR1 and CDR2 from the germline V gene are LGHNA and YNFKEQ. V shed 0 bases and J shed 7 bases, with 7 bases lying between them. The CDR3 length is 13 residues. The CDR3 sequence: CASSQEGVQPQHF. For the CDR3, the DNA is TGTGCCAGCAGCCAAGAGGGGGTGCAGCCCCAGCATTTT.